This T cell receptor beta chain was identified during a study of blood T cell repertoires in COVID-19. Study background: The samples span acute and convalescent COVID-19 from the United States, Italy and Spain. Sample material is recorded as cDNA or gDNA derived from T cells, B-cell-depleted T cells, or PBMCs.

Profiled with immunoSEQ multiplex PCR; TCRdb holds only in-frame clones, not every one. The sample consists of about 80,000 clones, almost 85% of them appearing once. This clone was detected a few times. This CDR3 has 14 amino acids. J gave up 10 bases and V 6 bases, and 8 bases lay outside the gene matches. Germline assignment: CDR1 SGHTA and CDR2 FQGNSA. The gene calls are TRBV7-2 and TRBJ1-6; 8 bases map to TRBD1. Sample: peripheral blood. The clonotype comes from a man older than 75 with acute or convalescent COVID-19. CDR3 coding DNA: TGTGCCAGCAGGAAGGGACAGGTTGAGTCACCCCTCCACTTT. This translates into CASRKGQVESPLHF.